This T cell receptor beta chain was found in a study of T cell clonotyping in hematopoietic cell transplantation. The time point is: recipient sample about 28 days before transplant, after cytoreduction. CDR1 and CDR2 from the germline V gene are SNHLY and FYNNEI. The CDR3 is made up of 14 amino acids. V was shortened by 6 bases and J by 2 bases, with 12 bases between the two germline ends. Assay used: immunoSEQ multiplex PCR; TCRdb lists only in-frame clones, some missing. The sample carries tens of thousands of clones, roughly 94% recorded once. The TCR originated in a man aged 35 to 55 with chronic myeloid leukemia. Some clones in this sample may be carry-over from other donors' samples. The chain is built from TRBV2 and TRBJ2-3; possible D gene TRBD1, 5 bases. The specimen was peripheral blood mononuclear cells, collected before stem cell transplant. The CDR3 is CASRDGHITDTQYF. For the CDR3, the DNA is TGTGCCAGCAGAGACGGACATATCACAGATACGCAGTATTTT.